This T cell receptor (beta chain) derives from a study of blood T cell repertoires in COVID-19. The wider study: Samples of COVID-19 (acute and convalescent) were obtained from the United States, Italy and Spain. PBMCs, B-cell-depleted T cells, or T cells were the source of the cDNA or gDNA that made up the material.

Source study methods: How many nucleated cells were present was estimated from reference gene primer amplification. The assay was immunoSEQ multiplex PCR, and TCRdb's table has in-frame clones only and misses some. V, J and clone size were drawn from that table, and D and trimming were deduced from the DNA. The sample holds roughly 130,000 clones, roughly 80% seen once. Trimming at V came to 4 bases and at J to 7 bases, leaving 4 bases not matched to a gene. This CDR3 comprises 13 residues. Germline V gene data show CDR1 as SGHRS and CDR2 as YFSETQ. The specimen was peripheral blood. The chain couples TRBV5-1 to TRBJ2-7; TRBD1 aligns across 11 bases. This clonotype originated in a woman over 75 with acute or convalescent COVID-19. The CDR3 is CASSQDRGQEQYF. The DNA of the CDR3 is TGCGCCAGCAGCCAGGACAGGGGGCAAGAGCAGTACTTC.